Presented here are 18 T cell receptor beta chains from one specimen sequenced in a study of Ad26.COV2.S vaccination and SARS-CoV-2 variants. Data came from immunoSEQ multiplex PCR; TCRdb stores just in-frame clones and leaves some out. This sample carries more than 120,000 clones, roughly 89% of them seen once, and the ten largest clones take 5%. The sample in question was peripheral blood, obtained after recovery from COVID-19. Source of these receptors: a human donor who had recovered from COVID-19.

The genes are TRBV9 and TRBJ2-7; tentative D call: TRBD2 (5 bases). Germline V gene lookup returns CDR1 SGDLS and CDR2 YYNGEE. The CDR3 contains 12 residues. Trimming pared 4 bases from V and 5 bases from J, leaving 10 bases between. The CDR3, as DNA: TGTGCCAGCAGCCTGGGCGGGCACGAGCAGTACTTC. Its translation: CASSLGGHEQYF. Using reference TRBV9 and TRBJ2-7 for the parts outside the CDR3, the full variable domain is DSGVTQTPKHLITATGQRVTLRCSPRSGDLSVYWYQQSLDQGLQFLIQYYNGEERAKGNILERFSAQQFPDLHSELNLSSLELGDSALYFCASSLGGHEQYFGPGTRLTVT.

The gene calls are TRBV28 and TRBJ1-2; weak D call: TRBD1 (5 bases). The CDR3 runs to 13 residues. The V end was cut by 8 bases, the J end by 8 bases, with 18 bases between. The V gene's germline CDR1 is MDHEN and CDR2 SYDVKM. The CDR3 spells CASRIGTDLGYTF. CDR3 sequence (DNA): TGTGCCAGCCGTATTGGGACTGATCTCGGCTACACCTTC.

This clone was found once. The chain couples TRBV5-4 to TRBJ1-2, with TRBD1 as a possible D gene (5 bases). Germline V lookup: CDR1 SGHNT, CDR2 YYREEE (reference sequence). Trimming pared 2 bases from V and 4 bases from J, leaving 12 bases between. The CDR3 runs 14 residues. The CDR3 nucleotides are TGTGCCAGCAGCTTCGCTGGCAGGGCCTATGGCTACACCTTC. Its protein is CASSFAGRAYGYTF.

The chain uses TRBV10-3 and TRBJ1-1; D might be TRBD1 (5 bases). Germline V gives CDR1 ENHRY, CDR2 SYGVKD. The ends were cut back, 2 bases at V and 2 bases at J, with 6 bases in the middle. The CDR3 totals 13 residues. The DNA for the CDR3 is TGTGCCATCAGTGAGGGGGCAAACACTGAAGCTTTCTTT. Translating it yields CAISEGANTEAFF.

The V and J genes are TRBV28 and TRBJ1-1; unclear D gene. V lost 7 bases and J lost 5, with 11 bases in between. Germline-derived CDR1 and CDR2 are MDHEN and SYDVKM. The CDR3 is 12 residues long. CDR3 DNA sequence: TGTGCCAGCAACCACGTTGGGACTGAAGCTTTCTTT. This gives the protein CASNHVGTEAFF.

Here the CDR3 DNA reads TGCGCCAGCAGCCCGACAGAGTCTGGGGCCAACGTCCTGACTTTC. As protein: CASSPTESGANVLTF. This sequence joins TRBV5-1 and TRBJ2-6; possibly TRBD1 for D (5 bases). V lost 4 bases, J lost 1 base, and 9 bases lay in between. The CDR3 loop spans 15 amino acids. Germline-derived CDR1 and CDR2 are SGHRS and YFSETQ.

The chain has TRBV6-1 and TRBJ1-4; TRBD1 is a possible D gene (6 bases). The V end lost 7 bases, the J end lost 7 bases, and 19 bases lay between the germline ends. The germline V gene has CDR1 MNHNS and CDR2 SASEGT. The CDR3 sequence is 15 residues long. The CDR3 DNA reads TGTGCCAGCAAGCCCGACCACGCCAGGGGTGAAAAACTGTTTTTT. Its protein is CASKPDHARGEKLFF.

The rearrangement links TRBV6-1 to TRBJ2-3, with 10 bases lining up with TRBD2. Losses at the gene ends were 2 bases for V and 3 bases for J; bases not matched to a gene: 5. This CDR3 contains 16 residues. CDR1 and CDR2 from the germline V gene are MNHNS and SASEGT. DNA of the CDR3: TGTGCCAGCAGTGAAACTAGCGGGGAGAGGACAGATACGCAGTATTTT. Translated, it gives CASSETSGERTDTQYF.

V is TRBV28 and J is TRBJ1-2, with TRBD1 identical over 9 bases. Germline V lookup: CDR1 MDHEN, CDR2 SYDVKM. This CDR3 has 15 amino acids. V lost 4 bases, J lost 5 bases, and 8 bases stayed unmatched. The CDR3 region has the DNA TGTGCCAGCAGTTCACCCGGGACAGGGCATTATGGCTACACCTTC. It encodes CASSSPGTGHYGYTF.

The V gene is TRBV2, the J gene TRBJ2-2; no definite D call. Germline V gene data show CDR1 as SNHLY and CDR2 as FYNNEI. V was trimmed by 8 bases and J by 7 bases, leaving 5 bases between them. This CDR3 has 10 amino acids. Here the CDR3 reads CASRSGELFF. In DNA, the CDR3 is TGTGCCAGCCGGAGCGGGGAGCTGTTTTTT.

The chain recombines TRBV30 with TRBJ1-2, with D unclear. The CDR3 spans 12 residues. V was pared by 3 bases and J by 4 bases, with 9 bases between. The germline V gene has CDR1 GTSNPN and CDR2 SVGIG (reference sequence). CDR3 bases: TGTGCCTGGAGAACTCGATCCTATGGCTACACCTTC. Protein sequence: CAWRTRSYGYTF.

Here the CDR3 DNA reads TGTGCCAGTAGTAGCGGTGGGGATTCACCCCTCCACTTT. Translation gives CASSSGGDSPLHF. This chain uses TRBV19 with TRBJ1-6; the D is unclear. The germline V gene encodes CDR1 LNHDA and CDR2 SQIVND (reference sequence). Trimming cost V 4 bases and J 8 bases, with 9 bases left between them. This CDR3 comprises 13 residues.

The chain is built from TRBV30 and TRBJ1-2; 10 positions match TRBD1. V dropped 7 bases and J dropped 2; count of bases not matched to a gene: 7. Germline loops: CDR1 GTSNPN, CDR2 SVGIG (reference sequence). The CDR3 covers 14 residues. The CDR3 sequence is CALDKGQGNYGYTF. In nucleotides, the CDR3 is TGTGCCTTGGACAAGGGACAGGGGAACTATGGCTACACCTTC.

The chain has TRBV2 and TRBJ1-1, with D tentatively TRBD1 (6 bases). The ends were cut back, 6 bases at V and 1 base at J, with 9 bases in the middle. Germline V gives CDR1 SNHLY, CDR2 FYNNEI. The CDR3 has 13 residues. CDR3 in DNA: TGTGCCAGCAGCGAGGACAGGAACACTGAAGCTTTCTTT. It is translated as CASSEDRNTEAFF. The full variable domain, in which reference TRBV2 and TRBJ1-1 provide the parts outside the CDR3, is EPEVTQTPSHQVTQMGQEVILRCVPISNHLYFYWYRQILGQKVEFLVSFYNNEISEKSEIFDDQFSVERPDGSNFTLKIRSTKLEDSAMYFCASSEDRNTEAFFGQGTRLTVV.

For this clone: A junction end diverges from the germline sequence, so it may reflect a read error. The rearrangement joins TRBV2 to TRBJ1-6, with unresolved D. Germline CDR1 and CDR2: SNHLY and FYNNEI. This CDR3 comprises 14 residues. CDR3 residues: CASGEGFGFSPLHF. CDR3 bases: TGTGCCAGCGGTGAGGGTTTCGGTTTCTCACCCCTCCACTTT.

The J gene is TRBJ1-5, the V gene TRBV6-2 or TRBV6-3; D is undetermined. The V gene's germline CDR1 is MNHEY and CDR2 SVGEGT. The CDR3 extends over 12 amino acids. Trimming stripped 2 bases from V and 7 bases from J, with 6 bases between. The CDR3 sequence is CASSYPEQPQHF. Here the CDR3 DNA reads TGTGCCAGCAGTTACCCGGAGCAGCCCCAGCATTTT.

This chain links TRBV10-3 with TRBJ1-1; D gene uncertain. The ends were cut back, 8 bases at V and 1 base at J, with 8 bases in the middle. CDR3 size: 12 residues. Germline lookup yields CDR1 ENHRY and CDR2 SYGVKD. The CDR3 protein is CAIGKQNTEAFF. The CDR3 DNA is TGTGCCATCGGAAAGCAGAACACTGAAGCTTTCTTT.

This clone was observed once. V is TRBV11-2 and J is TRBJ1-1; D remains unclear. Germline CDR1 SGHAT, CDR2 FQNNGV. V dropped 0 bases and J dropped 7 bases, with 12 bases sitting between them. The CDR3 has 14 amino acids. CDR3 in DNA: TGTGCCAGCAGCTTAGATGTGGCGAGAGATGAAGCTTTCTTT. Translating gives CASSLDVARDEAFF.